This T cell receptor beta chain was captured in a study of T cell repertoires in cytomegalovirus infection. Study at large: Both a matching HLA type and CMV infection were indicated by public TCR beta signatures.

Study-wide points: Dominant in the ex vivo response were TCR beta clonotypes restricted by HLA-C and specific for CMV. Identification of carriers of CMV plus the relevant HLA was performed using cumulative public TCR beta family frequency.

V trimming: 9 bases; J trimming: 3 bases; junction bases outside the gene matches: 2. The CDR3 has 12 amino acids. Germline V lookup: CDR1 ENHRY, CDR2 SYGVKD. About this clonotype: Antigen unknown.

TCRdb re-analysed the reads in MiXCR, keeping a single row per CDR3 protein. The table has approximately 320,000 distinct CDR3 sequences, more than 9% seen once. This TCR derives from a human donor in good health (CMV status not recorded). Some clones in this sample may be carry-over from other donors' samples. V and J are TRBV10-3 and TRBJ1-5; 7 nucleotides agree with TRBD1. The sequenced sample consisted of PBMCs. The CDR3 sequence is CAMGQFNQPQHF. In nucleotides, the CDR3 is TGTGCCATGGGACAGTTCAATCAGCCCCAGCATTTT.